This T cell receptor beta chain was identified during a study of spatial heterogeneity in lung cancer. Study-wide points: The numbers of ubiquitous and regional expanded TCRs correlated with ubiquitous and regional nonsynonymous mutations, respectively. For expanded intratumoral alpha and beta TCRs, counts tracked tumor mutation counts.

The presence of a unique molecular identifier marked each TCR cDNA molecule. TCRdb fed the 5' RACE reads into MiXCR, producing one record per CDR3 protein. The table has more than 1,300 distinct CDR3 sequences, 10% to 15% seen once. Time point defined: sample taken at primary tumor resection. TCRs were sequenced from unsorted whole RNA of tumor, nontumor lung or PBMC. This clonotype is categorized as medium-sized. The target antigen is unknown. Trimming shortened V by 1 base and J by 7 bases, and 7 bases separated the two germline ends. In germline, CDR1 is SEHNR, CDR2 FQNEAQ (reference sequence). This CDR3 region has 12 residues.

The receptor comes from a female donor with early-stage non-small cell lung cancer. Sequences were derived from lung tumor tissue, sampled at surgery. This rearrangement joins TRBV7-9 to TRBJ1-1, with D unresolved. Here the CDR3 reads CASSLVADEAFF. DNA for the CDR3: TGTGCCAGCAGCTTAGTGGCAGATGAAGCTTTCTTT.